The T cell receptor beta chain described here comes from a study of blood T cell repertoires in COVID-19. Recovered status in Cohort 3 required two negative PCRs, clearance, or symptom resolution. The ends were cut back, 0 bases at V and 4 bases at J, with 12 bases in the middle. CDR3 length: 15 residues. Germline CDR1 LGHDT, CDR2 YNNKEL (reference sequence). Original processing notes: The authors estimated nucleated cell counts from reference gene primer amplification. Produced via immunoSEQ multiplex PCR; TCRdb's table is partial and in-frame only. That table is the source of V, J and clone size, and D and trimming were worked out from the DNA. Of 130,000 or so clones in the sample, 84% were seen once.

The chain links TRBV3-1 (or the pseudogene TRBV3-2) to TRBJ2-5; D ambiguous. This sequence originates from a woman aged 25 to 45 who had recovered from COVID-19. Sample: PBMCs or T cells enriched from blood (not recorded which). Here the CDR3 DNA reads TGTGCCAGCAGCCAAGAGGGCACGATGGGAGAGACCCAGTACTTC. Encoded protein: CASSQEGTMGETQYF.